Presented here are 19 T cell receptor beta chains from one specimen sequenced in a study of blood T cell repertoires in COVID-19. Profiled with immunoSEQ multiplex PCR; TCRdb holds only in-frame clones, not every one. The sample holds roughly 190,000 clones, around 84% seen once. Material for sequencing was PBMCs or T cells enriched from blood (not recorded which). The receptors derive from a woman aged 25 to 39 who had been exposed to COVID-19.

The genes are TRBV3-1 (or the pseudogene TRBV3-2) and TRBJ2-3, with D possibly TRBD2 on 7 matching bases. The ends were cut back, 1 base at V and 5 bases at J, with 13 bases in the middle. This CDR3 is built from 15 residues. Germline CDR1 is LGHDT and CDR2 is YNNKEL (reference sequence). Written as DNA, the CDR3 is TGTGCCAGCAGCCAAGTTTGGGGGGGCGGAGATACGCAGTATTTT. It is translated as CASSQVWGGGDTQYF.

The rearrangement links TRBV3-1 (or the pseudogene TRBV3-2) to TRBJ1-2, with D perhaps TRBD1 (6 bases). Trimming removed 2 bases from V and 6 bases from J, with 16 bases in between. The CDR3 sequence is 15 residues long. In germline, CDR1 is LGHDT, CDR2 YNNKEL (reference sequence). The CDR3 DNA reads as TGTGCCAGCAGCCAAATCGGGACACCTAGGGATGGCTACACCTTC. Amino acids: CASSQIGTPRDGYTF.

The chain couples TRBV7-2 to TRBJ2-5; 13 bases are a match to TRBD2. V gave up 5 bases and J gave up 7 bases; unmatched junction bases: 10. The CDR3 has 16 amino acids. Germline V gene sequence: CDR1 SGHTA, CDR2 FQGNSA. CDR3 loop: CASSLWTSGGLGTQYF. Here the CDR3 DNA reads TGTGCCAGCAGCCTCTGGACTAGCGGGGGCCTCGGGACCCAGTACTTC. The full variable domain, with the rest looked up from reference TRBV7-2 and TRBJ2-5, is GAGVSQSPSNKVTEKGKDVELRCDPISGHTALYWYRQSLGQGLEFLIYFQGNSAPDKSGLPSDRFSAERTGGSVSTLTIQRTQQEDSAVYLCASSLWTSGGLGTQYFGPGTRLLVL.

This chain joins TRBV6-5 and TRBJ1-3; 7 bases agree with TRBD1. CDR3 length: 14 amino acids. J gave up 4 bases and V 5 bases, and 5 bases lay outside the gene matches. Germline V CDR1 and CDR2: MNHEY, SVGAGI. CDR3 residues: CASSRTGGGNTIYF. CDR3 sequence (DNA): TGTGCCAGCAGTAGGACAGGAGGGGGAAACACCATATATTTT.

This chain uses TRBV12-5 with TRBJ1-1; TRBD1 aligns across 7 bases. Trimming removed 7 bases from V and 4 bases from J; junction bases left unmatched: 12. This CDR3 comprises 15 residues. Germline V gives CDR1 LGHNT, CDR2 FRNRAP. This chain's CDR3 is CASAGGSRLSTEAFF. CDR3 nucleotide sequence: TGTGCTAGTGCAGGGGGTAGTAGGTTAAGCACTGAAGCTTTCTTT.

The genes are TRBV4-1 and TRBJ1-6, with D tentatively TRBD1 (5 bases). This CDR3 spans 17 amino acids. Germline CDR1 reads MGHRA; CDR2 reads YSYEKL. The ends were cut back, 4 bases at V and 9 bases at J, with 22 bases in the middle. The CDR3 DNA sequence: TGCGCCAGCAGCCCCATGGGGGGGGTTGGATCCCTTTCACCCCTCCACTTT. Translated: CASSPMGGVGSLSPLHF.

The table lists this clone with a count of one. This rearrangement joins TRBV9 to TRBJ2-2, with TRBD2 identical over 7 bases. There are 17 residues in the CDR3. Germline CDR1 SGDLS, CDR2 YYNGEE. Trimming at V came to 0 bases and at J to 4 bases, leaving 9 bases not matched to a gene. CDR3 DNA: TGTGCCAGCAGCGTAGGTCCAGCCGGGAGGCCCACCGGGGAGCTGTTTTTT. Translation gives CASSVGPAGRPTGELFF.

The V call is TRBV7-9, the J call TRBJ1-4; a weak D match, TRBD1 (5 bases). The CDR3 is 16 residues long. CDR1 SEHNR and CDR2 FQNEAQ come from the germline V gene (reference sequence). Trimming removed 5 bases from V and 1 base from J, with 14 bases in between. The CDR3: CASSHGRDLTNEKLFF. CDR3 nucleotides: TGTGCCAGCAGCCACGGCCGGGACTTAACTAATGAAAAACTGTTTTTT.

The chain is built from TRBV7-3 and TRBJ2-2; no firm D call. Trimming removed 3 bases at V and 0 bases at J, with 5 bases between. Germline assignment: CDR1 SGHTA and CDR2 FQGTGA. The CDR3 length is 14 residues. For the CDR3, the DNA is TGTGCCAGCAGCTTTTCAGCGAACACCGGGGAGCTGTTTTTT. Translation: CASSFSANTGELFF.

This sequence joins TRBV7-2 and TRBJ2-1; D not certain. CDR3 length equals 12 residues. The germline V gene has CDR1 SGHTA and CDR2 FQGNSA. The V and J ends lost 4 bases and 4 bases respectively, with 5 bases between them. The CDR3 region is CASSSRYNEQFF. The CDR3 DNA follows: TGTGCCAGCAGCTCCAGGTACAATGAGCAGTTCTTC.

The rearrangement links TRBV19 to TRBJ1-4; weak D call: TRBD1 (6 bases). Trimming stripped 6 bases from V and 5 bases from J, with 13 bases between. From germline, CDR1 is LNHDA and CDR2 SQIVND (reference sequence). CDR3 size: 14 residues. The CDR3 region is CASRPQGWNEKLFF. The CDR3 bases are TGTGCCAGTAGACCCCAGGGGTGGAATGAAAAACTGTTTTTT.

The gene calls are TRBV5-4 and TRBJ1-2, with 12 nucleotides matching TRBD1. Germline-derived CDR1 and CDR2 are SGHNT and YYREEE (reference sequence). This CDR3 contains 17 residues. Trimming at V came to 2 bases and at J to 1 base, leaving 6 bases not matched to a gene. The CDR3 DNA follows: TGTGCCAGCAGCTTTCGGGACAGGGGGCCGTATAACTATGGCTACACCTTC. It yields the protein CASSFRDRGPYNYGYTF.

The chain employs TRBV5-1 and TRBJ2-7; possibly TRBD2 for D (5 bases). The CDR3 has 14 residues. The germline V and J ends were trimmed by 4 bases and 3 bases, with 14 bases remaining between them. Germline CDR1 is SGHRS and CDR2 is YFSETQ. The CDR3 nucleotides are TGCGCCAGCAGCCGCGGCGGGCAAAACTACGAGCAGTACTTC. It codes for CASSRGGQNYEQYF.

The gene calls are TRBV3-1 (or the pseudogene TRBV3-2) and TRBJ1-2, with a tentative D call TRBD1 (5 bases). CDR1 is LGHDT and CDR2 is YNNKEL in the germline V gene (reference sequence). This CDR3 contains 14 residues. Trimming removed 6 bases at V and 8 bases at J, with 19 bases between. The CDR3: CASSHNRGSDGYTF. CDR3 nucleotide sequence: TGTGCCAGCAGTCACAACCGGGGGTCGGACGGCTACACCTTC.

The chain employs TRBV10-3 and TRBJ2-3; TRBD2 agrees at 14 bases. This CDR3 is built from 18 residues. The junction had 8 bases not matched to a gene; V was cut back by 6 bases and J by 0 bases. Germline CDR1 reads ENHRY; CDR2 reads SYGVKD. The CDR3 sequence is CAIRTGLAGGASTDTQYF. The CDR3 coding sequence is TGTGCCATCAGAACTGGACTAGCGGGGGGTGCTAGCACAGATACGCAGTATTTT.

V usage is TRBV2 and J usage is TRBJ2-1; the match to TRBD2 covers 14 bases. This CDR3 is built from 17 residues. J lost 10 bases, V lost 6 bases, and 14 bases had no gene match. CDR1 is SNHLY and CDR2 is FYNNEI in the germline V gene. The CDR3 loop is CASRGLAGAPLKEEQFF. Here the CDR3 DNA reads TGTGCCAGCAGGGGACTAGCGGGGGCCCCGCTAAAGGAGGAGCAGTTCTTC.

This chain links TRBV5-6 with TRBJ1-1, with TRBD1 as a possible D gene (5 bases). V dropped 2 bases and J dropped 4 bases, with 15 bases sitting between them. Germline CDR1 and CDR2: SGHDT and YYEEEE. There are 15 residues in the CDR3. The CDR3 sequence is CASSFRRGVATEAFF. CDR3 nucleotide sequence: TGTGCCAGCAGCTTCCGCCGGGGGGTGGCCACTGAAGCTTTCTTT.

The genes are TRBV28 and TRBJ2-3; 7 bases align to TRBD1. Trimming removed 4 bases from V and 0 bases from J; junction bases left unmatched: 10. CDR1 and CDR2 (germline): MDHEN, SYDVKM. The CDR3 spans 17 residues. The CDR3 loop reads CASSSYRGMPSTDTQYF. The CDR3, as DNA: TGTGCCAGCAGTTCTTACAGGGGCATGCCTAGCACAGATACGCAGTATTTT.

This chain links TRBV12-3 or TRBV12-4 with TRBJ1-1; no definite D call. This CDR3 region has 12 residues. Trimming shortened V by 6 bases and J by 11 bases, and 16 bases separated the two germline ends. CDR3 in DNA: TGTGCCAGCAGCGTTAGCCTCTTTGGGGCTTTCTTT. Translating gives CASSVSLFGAFF.